The 31 T cell receptor beta chains given below trace back to one sample, sequenced in a study of blood T cell repertoires in COVID-19. The repertoire was sequenced with immunoSEQ multiplex PCR; TCRdb's copy has only in-frame clones and lacks some. The sample yields around 220,000 clones, approximately 90% seen once. The sample taken for sequencing was peripheral blood. The receptors stem from a woman between 45 and 65 years old with COVID-19, enrolled during active disease.

The rearrangement links TRBV5-6 to TRBJ1-1; D is ambiguous. The V and J ends lost 2 bases and 2 bases respectively, with 4 bases between them. Germline loops: CDR1 SGHDT, CDR2 YYEEEE. The length of the CDR3 is 12 residues. In DNA, the CDR3 is TGTGCCAGCAGCTTAAGCAACACTGAAGCTTTCTTT. Translation gives CASSLSNTEAFF.

The genes are TRBV29-1 and TRBJ2-2, with D perhaps TRBD1 (6 bases). Deletions cut 7 bases from V and 5 bases from J, with 14 bases between. Germline lookup yields CDR1 SQVTM and CDR2 ANQGSEA. The CDR3 is 13 amino acids. Here the CDR3 DNA reads TGCAGCGCGTTCCACAGGGAAACCGGGGAGCTGTTTTTT. It yields the protein CSAFHRETGELFF.

The chain couples TRBV11-2 to TRBJ2-6; TRBD1 might be the D (5 bases). The V and J ends lost 6 bases and 2 bases respectively, with 17 bases between them. The CDR3 spans 17 residues. CDR1 is SGHAT and CDR2 is FQNNGV in the germline V gene. The CDR3 loop is CASSRSVGAPGANVLTF. CDR3 in DNA: TGTGCCAGCAGTCGCTCCGTAGGGGCCCCTGGGGCCAACGTCCTGACTTTC.

With regard to this clone: Other nucleotide sequences in the sample specify the same CDR3. The chain has TRBV27 and TRBJ1-6; TRBD1 matches 8 bases. Germline assignment: CDR1 MNHEY and CDR2 SMNVEV (reference sequence). The CDR3 runs 13 residues. The V segment lost 9 bases and the J segment 6 bases; nucleotides outside the gene matches: 4. The CDR3 loop reads CASSDRGNSPLHF. CDR3 nucleotides: TGTGCCAGTTCAGACAGGGGTAATTCACCCCTCCACTTT.

This clone has just one count. The rearrangement uses TRBV9 and TRBJ2-1; TRBD2 matches at 12 bases. The V gene end was trimmed by 0 bases and the J gene end by 9 bases; junction bases not matched to a gene: 4. This CDR3 is 15 amino acids long. Germline-derived CDR1 and CDR2 are SGDLS and YYNGEE. This CDR3 reads CASSVVGLAGTEQFF. For the CDR3, the DNA is TGTGCCAGCAGCGTAGTGGGACTAGCGGGTACTGAGCAGTTCTTC.

The V gene is TRBV13, the J gene TRBJ2-6, with a possible D match to TRBD1 (6 bases). The CDR3 sequence is 19 residues long. Between the trimmed V and J ends, which lost 5 bases and 1 base, there was a span of 21 bases. Germline V CDR1 and CDR2: PRHDT, FYEKMQ (reference sequence). CDR3 nucleotide sequence: TGTGCCAGCAGCCCTTCGATTAGGACCACAGGGTCTGGGGCCAACGTCCTGACTTTC. Amino acid sequence: CASSPSIRTTGSGANVLTF.

This chain links TRBV18 with TRBJ1-2; TRBD1 aligns across 7 bases. The V gene's germline CDR1 is KGHSH and CDR2 LQKENI. CDR3 length: 13 residues. The V segment lost 4 bases and the J segment 7 bases; nucleotides outside the gene matches: 6. CDR3 amino acids: CASSRDSKGGYTF. CDR3 nucleotide sequence: TGTGCCAGCTCACGGGACAGTAAAGGTGGCTACACCTTC.

This chain links TRBV30 with TRBJ1-3; D ambiguous. This CDR3 is built from 14 residues. V was shortened by 1 base and J by 1 base, with 8 bases between the two germline ends. CDR1 is GTSNPN, CDR2 SVGIG, per germline (reference sequence). The CDR3 region is CAWSGAGSGNTIYF. The CDR3 nucleotides are TGTGCCTGGAGTGGGGCAGGTTCTGGAAACACCATATATTTT.

This CDR3 is CATRLAGEETQYF. DNA for the CDR3: TGTGCCACCAGACTAGCGGGGGAAGAGACCCAGTACTTC. The chain employs TRBV6-5 and TRBJ2-5; 12 bases are a match to TRBD2. The junction had 3 bases not matched to a gene; V was cut back by 10 bases and J by 3 bases. The CDR3 runs 13 residues. CDR1 and CDR2 from the germline V gene are MNHEY and SVGAGI.

The rearrangement links TRBV28 to TRBJ1-1, with a weak D call TRBD1 (6 bases). The germline V and J ends were trimmed by 3 bases and 6 bases, with 17 bases remaining between them. The CDR3 length is 15 residues. Germline V gives CDR1 MDHEN, CDR2 SYDVKM. Written as DNA, the CDR3 is TGTGCCAGCAGTTTCTTTCTGGGGGGGGCAGCTGAAGCTTTCTTT. Residues: CASSFFLGGAAEAFF.

CDR3 nucleotides: TGTGCCAGCAGTTTACCAGGTTCCGAGCAGTACGTC. Its protein product is CASSLPGSEQYV. The genes are TRBV28 and TRBJ2-7; no clear D gene. The CDR3 is made up of 12 amino acids. Germline V gives CDR1 MDHEN, CDR2 SYDVKM. V was cut by 2 bases and J by 6 bases, with 8 bases left in between.

This clone appeared a few times. V gene TRBV5-4 combines with J gene TRBJ2-3; 11 positions agree with TRBD2. Germline CDR1 and CDR2: SGHNT and YYREEE (reference sequence). The CDR3 has 15 amino acids. The V and J ends lost 4 bases and 4 bases, in that order; junction bases with no gene match: 5. CDR3 region: CASSLLAGAADTQYF. The CDR3 coding sequence is TGTGCCAGCAGCCTACTAGCGGGGGCTGCAGATACGCAGTATTTT.

This clone showed up just a few times. The chain joins TRBV5-6 to TRBJ1-6; D is undetermined. The ends were cut back, 2 bases at V and 0 bases at J, with 6 bases in the middle. Germline V gene lookup returns CDR1 SGHDT and CDR2 YYEEEE. The CDR3 runs 15 residues. CDR3 nucleotides: TGTGCCAGCAGCTTCAAGAGCTCCTATAATTCACCCCTCCACTTT. Translation gives CASSFKSSYNSPLHF.

This chain links TRBV15 with TRBJ2-3; TRBD2 aligns across 8 bases. The CDR3 loop spans 17 amino acids. The ends lost 3 bases at V and 2 bases at J; junction bases unmatched: 10. CDR1 and CDR2 from the germline V gene are LNHNV and YYDKDF (reference sequence). CDR3 residues: CATSREQAGDSTDTQYF. The CDR3 DNA reads TGTGCCACCAGCAGGGAACAAGCGGGGGACTCCACAGATACGCAGTATTTT.

The rearrangement links TRBV5-3 to TRBJ1-6; D remains unclear. TRBV5-3 qualifies as an ORF whose function is uncertain. V was cut by 4 bases and J by 3 bases, with 14 bases left in between. The CDR3 loop spans 16 amino acids. CDR3 DNA sequence: TGTGCCAGAAGCCCGCTGTGGAGGTTCTATAATTCACCCCTCCACTTT. This translates into CARSPLWRFYNSPLHF.

This clone appeared a single time. This chain uses TRBV27 with TRBJ2-6; D ambiguous. This CDR3 spans 16 amino acids. Trimming removed 6 bases from V and 0 bases from J, with 12 bases in between. Looked up from germline, CDR1 is MNHEY and CDR2 is SMNVEV (reference sequence). The DNA for the CDR3 is TGTGCCAGCAGGAAAGACGGGTACTCTGGGGCCAACGTCCTGACTTTC. This codes for CASRKDGYSGANVLTF. Full variable domain (rest looked up from reference TRBV27 and TRBJ2-6): EAQVTQNPRYLITVTGKKLTVTCSQNMNHEYMSWYRQDPGLGLRQIYYSMNVEVTDKGDVPEGYKVSRKEKRNFPLILESPSPNQTSLYFCASRKDGYSGANVLTFGAGSRLTVL.

The V and J genes are TRBV10-3 and TRBJ1-1; a possible D gene is TRBD1 (6 bases). The germline V and J ends were trimmed by 10 bases and 1 base, with 10 bases remaining between them. There are 12 residues in the CDR3. The germline gives CDR1 ENHRY, CDR2 SYGVKD. Here the CDR3 DNA reads TGTGCCACCCGGACAGCGAACACTGAAGCTTTCTTT. This codes for CATRTANTEAFF.

This clone has more than one count but fewer than ten. The rearrangement joins TRBV11-2 to TRBJ2-5, with TRBD1 matching 7 bases. V was clipped by 5 bases and J by 3 bases; unmatched bases: 6. The CDR3 is 14 amino acids. Germline CDR1 SGHAT, CDR2 FQNNGV. CDR3 coding DNA: TGTGCCAGCAGCCCCTACAGGGGTGAAGAGACCCAGTACTTC. Translation: CASSPYRGEETQYF.

This clone was detected only a few times. The CDR3 sequence: CASKGTGATNYGYTF. The CDR3, as DNA: TGTGCCAGCAAGGGGACAGGGGCCACGAACTATGGCTACACCTTC. The rearrangement joins TRBV6-5 to TRBJ1-2, with 10 bases fitting TRBD1. The V gene's germline CDR1 is MNHEY and CDR2 SVGAGI. The CDR3 length is 15 residues. Trimming took 7 bases from V and 2 from J; bases not matched to a gene: 7.

The chain carries TRBV6-4 and TRBJ2-7, with D tentatively TRBD2 (5 bases). V lost 5 bases, J lost 3 bases, and 20 bases lay in between. The CDR3 runs to 16 residues. Germline V lookup: CDR1 MRHNA, CDR2 SNTAGT. CDR3: CASSLFLAKGHYEQYV. CDR3 DNA sequence: TGTGCCAGCAGTTTATTTCTAGCAAAAGGCCACTACGAGCAGTACGTC.

The chain combines TRBV2 with TRBJ2-7, with TRBD2 matching 10 bases. CDR3 size: 14 residues. V gave up 3 bases and J gave up 6 bases; unmatched junction bases: 5. CDR1 is SNHLY and CDR2 is FYNNEI in the germline V gene. The CDR3 reads CASSDSGGYSEQYV. The CDR3 nucleotides are TGTGCCAGCAGTGATAGCGGGGGGTACTCCGAGCAGTACGTC.

This chain uses TRBV28 with TRBJ1-2, with 7 bases identical to TRBD1. Trimming at V came to 5 bases and at J to 4 bases, leaving 7 bases not matched to a gene. This CDR3 spans 14 amino acids. CDR1 and CDR2 (germline): MDHEN, SYDVKM. The CDR3 nucleotides are TGTGCCAGCAGTGGTACAGGGGCGGGCTATGGCTACACCTTC. Translating it yields CASSGTGAGYGYTF.

The chain is built from TRBV11-2 and TRBJ2-7, with 7 bases lining up with TRBD1. The CDR3 is made up of 18 amino acids. V was pared by 0 bases and J by 5 bases, with 16 bases of the junction left unmatched. The germline V gene encodes CDR1 SGHAT and CDR2 FQNNGV. In nucleotides, the CDR3 is TGTGCCAGCAGCTTAGATATCCCACGGACAAGGGGGCGGGACGAGCAGTACTTC. Its protein product is CASSLDIPRTRGRDEQYF.

The gene calls are TRBV6-2 or TRBV6-3 and TRBJ2-7, with 14 bases lining up with TRBD2. The CDR3 contains 17 residues. Germline V gene data show CDR1 as MNHEY and CDR2 as SVGEGT. The V gene end was trimmed by 4 bases and the J gene end by 7 bases; junction bases not matched to a gene: 12. The CDR3 DNA reads TGTGCCAGCAGTTGGACTAGCGGGGGGAAGTCCCGCTGGGAGCAGTACTTC. This gives the protein CASSWTSGGKSRWEQYF.

The sample holds one count of this clone. In DNA form, the CDR3 reads TGTGCCAGCAGCCGCAACAGGGCTGGGGGAGGCTACACCTTC. Its translation is CASSRNRAGGGYTF. This chain connects TRBV7-8 to TRBJ1-2; the D gene is possibly TRBD1 (6 bases). Germline CDR1 SGHVS, CDR2 FQNEAQ. Trimming cost V 5 bases and J 8 bases, with 18 bases left between them. This CDR3 has 14 amino acids.

The CDR3 DNA sequence: TGTGCCAGCTCACCAGGGCCACACACAGATACGCAGTATTTT. This codes for CASSPGPHTDTQYF. The chain has TRBV18 and TRBJ2-3; D unresolved. The CDR3 has 14 amino acids. The V and J ends lost 2 bases and 2 bases respectively, with 8 bases between them. Germline CDR1 and CDR2: KGHSH and LQKENI.

The V gene is TRBV6-5, the J gene TRBJ1-1, with TRBD1 as a possible D gene (6 bases). The germline CDR1 and CDR2 sequences are MNHEY and SVGAGI. The CDR3 consists of 15 residues. V shed 7 bases and J shed 0 bases, with 15 bases lying between them. The CDR3 DNA is TGTGCCAGCAACCCGTCAGGGGCGGTGAACACTGAAGCTTTCTTT. Translation: CASNPSGAVNTEAFF.

This chain uses TRBV19 with TRBJ2-2; 10 nucleotides align to TRBD1. Germline loops: CDR1 LNHDA, CDR2 SQIVND (reference sequence). The CDR3 length is 14 residues. DNA for the CDR3: TGTGTACCAACCGGGACAGGGGTAACCGGGGAGCTGTTTTTT. The encoded protein is CVPTGTGVTGELFF. Variable domain in full (rest from reference TRBV19 and TRBJ2-2): DGGITQSPKYLFRKEGQNVTLSCEQNLNHDAMYWYRQDPGQGLRLIYYSQIVNDFQKGDIAEGYSVSREKKESFPLTVTSAQKNPTAFYLCVPTGTGVTGELFFGEGSRLTVL.

The genes are TRBV28 and TRBJ1-5; the D gene is possibly TRBD1 (6 bases). Germline CDR1 is MDHEN and CDR2 is SYDVKM. The CDR3 totals 15 residues. The germline V and J ends were trimmed by 2 bases and 9 bases, with 17 bases remaining between them. The CDR3 is CASSLQGRGGMPQHF. CDR3 DNA: TGTGCCAGCAGTTTACAGGGCCGAGGGGGAATGCCCCAGCATTTT.

The chain couples TRBV19 to TRBJ2-2; possibly TRBD1 for D (5 bases). This CDR3 is built from 13 residues. The germline V gene has CDR1 LNHDA and CDR2 SQIVND (reference sequence). The ends were cut back, 3 bases at V and 6 bases at J, with 8 bases in the middle. The DNA for the CDR3 is TGTGCCAGTAGTATTCAGGGATCCGGGGAGCTGTTTTTT. This gives the protein CASSIQGSGELFF.

The V gene is TRBV6-5, the J gene TRBJ1-3; D gene ambiguous. Germline V gene data show CDR1 as MNHEY and CDR2 as SVGAGI. CDR3 length equals 12 residues. Between the trimmed V and J ends, which lost 8 bases and 0 bases, there was a span of 5 bases. The DNA of the CDR3 is TGTGCCAGCCGACTCTCTGGAAACACCATATATTTT. The encoded protein is CASRLSGNTIYF.